The 17 T cell receptor beta chains in this list originate from one sample, sequenced in a study of cytomegalovirus exposure and HLA in healthy donors. PCR employed 60 Vbeta and 13 Jbeta primers. TCRdb's copy holds only in-frame clones and misses some; the assay was immunoSEQ multiplex PCR. The sample includes 140,000 to 150,000 clones, 80% of them seen just once. The sequenced sample was PBMCs. These TCRs come from a man in his forties in good health and CMV-seronegative.

This chain joins TRBV11-2 and TRBJ2-3; TRBD2 matches 11 bases. Germline CDR1 and CDR2: SGHAT and FQNNGV. After removal of 1 base from V and 0 bases from J, the junction contained 9 bases not matched to a gene. The CDR3 loop spans 19 amino acids. CDR3 bases: TGTGCCAGCAGCTTAGGTGGGCTAGCGGGGGGCTTGAGCACAGATACGCAGTATTTT. Translating gives CASSLGGLAGGLSTDTQYF.

The rearrangement joins TRBV7-9 to TRBJ1-1, with TRBD1 as a possible D gene (5 bases). Trimming shortened V by 1 base and J by 7 bases, and 16 bases separated the two germline ends. The CDR3 is 15 residues long. Germline-derived CDR1 and CDR2 are SEHNR and FQNEAQ (reference sequence). The CDR3 DNA is TGTGCCAGCAGCTTAGAACGGCAGGGCGCGAATGAAGCTTTCTTT. This codes for CASSLERQGANEAFF.

CDR3 sequence: CASSPGPGQIDTGELFF. The CDR3 DNA sequence: TGTGCCAGCTCACCGGGACCGGGACAAATTGACACCGGGGAGCTGTTTTTT. The V gene is TRBV18, the J gene TRBJ2-2; D perhaps matches TRBD1 (6 bases). The CDR3 has 17 amino acids. V dropped 3 bases and J dropped 3 bases, with 17 bases sitting between them. Germline values: CDR1 KGHSH, CDR2 LQKENI. Complete variable domain (other parts from reference TRBV18 and TRBJ2-2): NAGVMQNPRHLVRRRGQEARLRCSPMKGHSHVYWYRQLPEEGLKFMVYLQKENIIDESGMPKERFSAEFPKEGPSILRIQQVVRGDSAAYFCASSPGPGQIDTGELFFGEGSRLTVL.

V gene TRBV2 combines with J gene TRBJ2-3; possibly TRBD1 for D (6 bases). The CDR3 consists of 15 residues. V lost 5 bases and J 3 bases, leaving 15 bases between the germline ends. Germline V gene lookup returns CDR1 SNHLY and CDR2 FYNNEI. Here the CDR3 reads CASSQAGVKTDTQYF. CDR3 nucleotides: TGTGCCAGCAGTCAGGCAGGGGTAAAAACAGATACGCAGTATTTT. Drawing the rest from reference TRBV2 and TRBJ2-3, the complete variable domain is EPEVTQTPSHQVTQMGQEVILRCVPISNHLYFYWYRQILGQKVEFLVSFYNNEISEKSEIFDDQFSVERPDGSNFTLKIRSTKLEDSAMYFCASSQAGVKTDTQYFGPGTRLTVL.

The rearrangement joins TRBV4-3 to TRBJ2-2, with D perhaps matching TRBD2 (5 bases). The CDR3 covers 14 residues. The germline V and J ends were trimmed by 3 bases and 8 bases, with 13 bases remaining between them. Germline assignment: CDR1 LGHNA and CDR2 YSLEER. In DNA form, the CDR3 reads TGCGCCAGCAGCCACGGGGTCCGAGGGGGGGAGCTGTTTTTT. This translates into CASSHGVRGGELFF.

The rearrangement uses TRBV27 and TRBJ2-7, with TRBD1 matching 8 bases. CDR1 is MNHEY and CDR2 is SMNVEV in the germline V gene (reference sequence). V shed 6 bases and J 6 bases; nucleotides not matched to a gene: 7. CDR3 length equals 13 residues. The CDR3 coding sequence is TGTGCCAGCAGCCGCCCAACAGGGGGCGAGCAGTACTTC. Translation: CASSRPTGGEQYF.

CDR3 DNA: TGTGCCTGGAGTGCCGGGACAGGGCCCAATGAGCAGTTCTTC. Protein product: CAWSAGTGPNEQFF. The chain is built from TRBV30 and TRBJ2-1; TRBD1 agrees at 9 bases. This CDR3 region has 14 residues. V was pared by 1 base and J by 6 bases, with 4 bases of the junction left unmatched. CDR1 is GTSNPN, CDR2 SVGIG, per germline (reference sequence).

This chain uses TRBV5-6 with TRBJ2-1; tentative D call: TRBD2 (5 bases). Trimming removed 4 bases from V and 7 bases from J, with 12 bases in between. Per germline, CDR1 SGHDT and CDR2 YYEEEE. The CDR3 has 13 amino acids. The CDR3 is CASSKEARNEQFF. As DNA, the CDR3 is TGTGCCAGCAGCAAGGAGGCCCGGAATGAGCAGTTCTTC.

The chain links TRBV19 to TRBJ2-7; TRBD1 matches at 11 bases. V was pared by 3 bases and J by 0 bases, with 4 bases of the junction left unmatched. The CDR3 spans 16 residues. Per germline, CDR1 LNHDA and CDR2 SQIVND (reference sequence). The CDR3 loop is CASSIQGQGASYEQYF. Here the CDR3 DNA reads TGTGCCAGTAGTATTCAAGGACAGGGGGCCTCCTACGAGCAGTACTTC.

The chain uses TRBV2 and TRBJ1-5, with 10 bases matching TRBD1. This CDR3 spans 14 amino acids. CDR1 SNHLY and CDR2 FYNNEI come from the germline V gene. The V segment lost 9 bases and the J segment 3 bases; nucleotides outside the gene matches: 5. CDR3 in amino acids: CASRQGAINQPQHF. Written as DNA, the CDR3 is TGTGCCAGTAGACAGGGGGCTATCAATCAGCCCCAGCATTTT.

The chain recombines TRBV7-2 with TRBJ1-2, with D unresolved. Germline V CDR1 and CDR2: SGHTA, FQGNSA. The CDR3 contains 17 residues. V was cut by 1 base and J by 2 bases, with 17 bases left in between. The CDR3 nucleotides read TGTGCCAGCAGCTTAGATGCGGGCAGGAGATTAAACTATGGCTACACCTTC. It translates to CASSLDAGRRLNYGYTF. The full variable domain, its missing parts supplied by reference TRBV7-2 and TRBJ1-2, is GAGVSQSPSNKVTEKGKDVELRCDPISGHTALYWYRQSLGQGLEFLIYFQGNSAPDKSGLPSDRFSAERTGGSVSTLTIQRTQQEDSAVYLCASSLDAGRRLNYGYTFGSGTRLTVV.

The chain carries TRBV27 and TRBJ2-5; 8 bases agree with TRBD2. The CDR3 totals 16 residues. V shed 1 base, J shed 0 bases, and the junction held 4 bases outside the gene matches. In germline, CDR1 is MNHEY, CDR2 SMNVEV (reference sequence). The CDR3 nucleotides read TGTGCCAGCAGTTTATTAGGCGGGGGGAACCAAGAGACCCAGTACTTC. Translating it yields CASSLLGGGNQETQYF.

The chain couples TRBV23-1 to TRBJ1-1; tentatively, D is TRBD1 (5 bases). TRBV23-1 counts as an open reading frame of uncertain function. The CDR3 runs to 14 residues. Trimming shortened V by 0 bases and J by 4 bases, and 9 bases separated the two germline ends. In DNA, the CDR3 is TGCGCCAGCAGTCAATCGGGGGGGTGCACTGAAGCTTTCTTT. It codes for CASSQSGGCTEAFF.

The J gene is TRBJ2-7, the V gene TRBV18; a weak D match, TRBD1 (5 bases). CDR1 is KGHSH, CDR2 LQKENI, per germline. Trimming stripped 2 bases from V and 2 bases from J, with 10 bases between. CDR3 length equals 14 residues. CDR3 nucleotides: TGTGCCAGCTCACCAGGGGCCTCGACCTACGAGCAGTACTTC. Amino acid sequence: CASSPGASTYEQYF.

The chain carries TRBV6-1 and TRBJ2-5; possible D gene TRBD2, 5 bases. The DNA end lines up better with TRBJ2-7; the J call may be wrong. Per the germline V gene, CDR1 is MNHNS and CDR2 is SASEGT. This CDR3 is 17 amino acids long. In nucleotides, the CDR3 is TGTGCCAGCAGTGAAGCTCTCCGGGGATCTTCGGGTTACGAGCAGTACTTC. This sequence encodes CASSEALRGSSGYEQYF.

The chain joins TRBV2 to TRBJ1-6; D perhaps matches TRBD1 (5 bases). Germline loops: CDR1 SNHLY, CDR2 FYNNEI. This CDR3 is built from 15 residues. The V and J ends lost 2 bases and 8 bases respectively, with 13 bases between them. For the CDR3, the DNA is TGTGCCAGCAGTGAATACGGCAGGGAGGATTCACCCCTCCACTTT. Translating it yields CASSEYGREDSPLHF.

This chain links TRBV6-4 with TRBJ1-5; 8 nucleotides align to TRBD1. This CDR3 has 20 residues. J gave up 0 bases and V 5 bases, and 18 bases lay outside the gene matches. CDR1 is MRHNA, CDR2 SNTAGT, per germline. CDR3 protein: CASSPPPRQGWTYSNQPQHF. CDR3 bases: TGTGCCAGCAGTCCCCCCCCGAGACAGGGGTGGACATATAGCAATCAGCCCCAGCATTTT.